These 5 T cell receptor beta chains originate from one sample sequenced in a study of early T cells in non-severe SARS-CoV-2 infection (dated by TCRdb to the early 2020s). The protocol used for the library was 5' RACE. Sequencer: NextSeq 500. The public reads were reanalyzed by TCRdb: fastp trimming at Q25, MiXCR alignment, in-frame beta chains only. Under each unique CDR3 protein, matching rows form one entry showing the most common genes and DNA. Present in this sample are 80,000 or so distinct CDR3 sequences, over 11% of which were seen just once. 3% to 3.5% of the sample is held by the ten biggest clonotypes. The source material was whole blood. All receptors derive from an adult who was a healthcare worker with PCR-confirmed SARS-CoV-2 infection or an uninfected control (not recorded which).

This clonotype came up many times. The J gene is TRBJ1-2, the V gene TRBV7-9; D not resolved. Germline lookup yields CDR1 SEHNR and CDR2 FQNEAQ (reference sequence). The V gene lost 3 bases and the J gene lost 4 bases, with 9 bases spanning the gap. The CDR3 covers 13 residues. CDR3 coding DNA: TGTGCCAGCAGCTTGAACAGAGCCTATGGCTACACCTTC. It translates to CASSLNRAYGYTF.

The sample holds many counts of this clonotype. This chain joins TRBV29-1 and TRBJ1-2, with unresolved D. The CDR3 extends over 10 amino acids. CDR1 and CDR2 from the germline V gene are SQVTM and ANQGSEA. V was pared by 6 bases and J by 6 bases, with 8 bases between. The CDR3 here is CSVMKDGYTF. Written as DNA, the CDR3 is TGCAGCGTGATGAAGGATGGCTACACCTTC.

This clonotype showed up just a few times. The V gene is TRBV5-1, the J gene TRBJ2-1; the D gene is possibly TRBD2 (5 bases). CDR3 size: 13 residues. Trimming stripped 4 bases from V and 10 bases from J, with 15 bases between. The germline V gene has CDR1 SGHRS and CDR2 YFSETQ. The CDR3 coding sequence is TGCGCCAGCAGCGCGACGGTCCGGGAAGAGCAGTTCTTC. Protein sequence: CASSATVREEQFF.

This clonotype was found a few times. The chain's CDR3 is CASSYFGGGINEQFF. CDR3 DNA sequence: TGTGCCAGCAGCTACTTTGGCGGGGGTATAAATGAGCAGTTCTTC. The V call is TRBV11-2, the J call TRBJ2-1; the match to TRBD2 covers 7 bases. The CDR3 sequence is 15 residues long. Per germline, CDR1 SGHAT and CDR2 FQNNGV. V shed 4 bases, J shed 7 bases, and the junction held 10 bases outside the gene matches.

The chain couples TRBV20-1 to TRBJ2-5; 9 bases line up with TRBD2. Germline V gene sequence: CDR1 DFQATT, CDR2 SNEGSKA (reference sequence). This CDR3 is 15 amino acids long. V trimming: 0 bases; J trimming: 2 bases; junction bases outside the gene matches: 4. This CDR3 reads CSARDSGGPQETQYF. CDR3 DNA sequence: TGCAGTGCTAGAGACAGCGGGGGGCCTCAAGAGACCCAGTACTTC.